The source of this T cell receptor beta chain is a study of OX40 agonist ivuxolimab in advanced cancers. Study results and caveats: Clonal expansion from baseline to week 6 occurred in both CD4+ and CD8+ T cells.

The assay was immunoSEQ multiplex PCR, and TCRdb's table has in-frame clones only and misses some. This table has roughly 70,000 clones, roughly 80% appearing once. Comment on this clone: The antigen is unknown.

This receptor was obtained from an adult with an advanced solid tumor such as melanoma, head and neck, liver or kidney cancer. The sample was CD4+ or CD8+ T cells sorted from blood, taken in a trial of the OX40 agonist ivuxolimab.

The CDR3 DNA sequence: TGTGCCAGTAGTTACAGGGAGAACAATGAGCAGTTCTTC. Protein sequence: CASSYRENNEQFF. The chain is built from TRBV19 and TRBJ2-1, with a weak D call TRBD1 (6 bases). Per germline, CDR1 LNHDA and CDR2 SQIVND (reference sequence). The CDR3 has 13 residues. The V and J ends lost 5 bases and 5 bases respectively, with 10 bases between them. Combining the CDR3 with reference TRBV19 and TRBJ2-1 gives the whole variable domain DGGITQSPKYLFRKEGQNVTLSCEQNLNHDAMYWYRQDPGQGLRLIYYSQIVNDFQKGDIAEGYSVSREKKESFPLTVTSAQKNPTAFYLCASSYRENNEQFFGPGTRLTVL.